The 5 T cell receptor beta chains below all came from one sample that was sequenced in a study of beta chain features in type 1 diabetes. General study points: Across all four CD4+ subsets, people with type 1 diabetes showed modestly shorter TCRB CDR3s.

No antigen has been identified for these receptors. The authors reverse transcribed all of the isolated RNA, so sequencing captured expressed TCRB transcripts. TCRdb's copy holds only in-frame clones and misses some; the assay was immunoSEQ multiplex PCR. In the table there are around 650,000 clones, around an eighth of which are singletons. The sample consisted of naive CD4+ T cells from blood. All receptors come from a man aged 25 to 40 with type 1 diabetes.

CDR3 bases: TGCGCCAGCAGACGGGATACAGTGAGGGGGAGCTACGGCAATGAGCAGTTCTTC. This gives the protein CASRRDTVRGSYGNEQFF. The chain links TRBV5-1 to TRBJ2-1; D possibly corresponds to TRBD1 (6 bases). With 5 bases removed from V and 6 bases from J, the gap between germline ends came to 27 bases. Germline CDR1 SGHRS, CDR2 YFSETQ. This CDR3 contains 18 residues.

This sequence joins TRBV7-9 and TRBJ1-6; D is unclear. Germline V gene data show CDR1 as SEHNR and CDR2 as FQNEAQ (reference sequence). The CDR3 consists of 13 residues. Trimming pared 8 bases from V and 6 bases from J, leaving 11 bases between. CDR3 nucleotides: TGTGCCAGCCATACGACAAGTAATTCACCCCTCCACTTT. It codes for CASHTTSNSPLHF. The variable domain in full, with the rest retrieved from reference TRBV7-9 and TRBJ1-6, is DTGVSQNPRHKITKRGQNVTFRCDPISEHNRLYWYRQTLGQGPEFLTYFQNEAQLEKSRLLSDRFSAERPKGSFSTLEIQRTEQGDSAMYLCASHTTSNSPLHFGNGTRLTVT.

Only a few counts were recorded for this clone. J is TRBJ2-7 and V is TRBV28; D unclear. Germline V gene data show CDR1 as MDHEN and CDR2 as SYDVKM. The CDR3 has 11 residues. V was shortened by 6 bases and J by 9 bases, with 12 bases between the two germline ends. CDR3 nucleotide sequence: TGTGCCAGCAGCCCCCCACCGGGGCAGTACTTC. Translation gives CASSPPPGQYF.

The gene calls are TRBV7-2 and TRBJ1-6; D gene unclear. V was pared by 2 bases and J by 7 bases, with 9 bases between. This CDR3 is 14 amino acids long. Germline CDR1 is SGHTA and CDR2 is FQGNSA. The CDR3 nucleotides are TGTGCCAGCAGCTTAAGGAATCGGAATTCACCCCTCCACTTT. This encodes CASSLRNRNSPLHF.

The chain recombines TRBV19 with TRBJ2-2, with a weak D call TRBD1 (6 bases). Trimming removed 6 bases from V and 2 bases from J, with 10 bases in between. Germline lookup yields CDR1 LNHDA and CDR2 SQIVND (reference sequence). CDR3 length: 14 residues. CDR3 DNA sequence: TGTGCCAGTAGGACAGGACATAACACCGGGGAGCTGTTTTTT. Encoded protein: CASRTGHNTGELFF.